These 14 T cell receptor beta chains came from one sample sequenced in a study of regulatory T cells in long-lasting Graves disease. Time point reported: newly diagnosed GD, antithyroid drugs for less than 3 months. Scientists built the TCR library using RNA that was extracted from PBMCs. Construction of the TCR beta libraries employed iRepertoire HTBI primers in conjunction with Arm-PCR of CDR3 regions. TCRdb itself ran the multiplex PCR reads through MiXCR, one entry per CDR3 protein. There are hundreds of thousands of distinct CDR3 sequences in the sample; less than 20% occur only once, and approximately 20% lies in the top ten. The same sample was also used in a study of T cells in Graves' hyperthyroidism and ophthalmopathy.

The sample here was peripheral blood mononuclear cells (PBMCs), taken at new diagnosis, from a patient treated with antithyroid drugs. The receptors originated from a woman in her 30s with Graves disease.

V is TRBV2 and J is TRBJ2-5; no reliable D call. The CDR3 contains 12 residues. The V gene's germline CDR1 is SNHLY and CDR2 FYNNEI. CDR3 bases: TGTGCTTCCCGGTCGAACCAAGAGACCCAGTACTTC. Translation: CASRSNQETQYF. The complete variable domain, with remaining parts taken from reference TRBV2 and TRBJ2-5, reads EPEVTQTPSHQVTQMGQEVILRCVPISNHLYFYWYRQILGQKVEFLVSFYNNEISEKSEIFDDQFSVERPDGSNFTLKIRSTKLEDSAMYFCASRSNQETQYFGPGTRLLVL.

This clonotype appeared many times. The CDR3: CASSFSRMNTGELFF. In DNA, the CDR3 is TGTGCCAGCAGCTTCTCACGGATGAACACCGGGGAGCTGTTTTTT. This chain links TRBV7-9 with TRBJ2-2; D gene ambiguous. The CDR3 totals 15 residues. V lost 3 bases and J lost 1, with 9 bases in between. Germline values: CDR1 SEHNR, CDR2 FQNEAQ (reference sequence).

V gene TRBV24-1 combines with J gene TRBJ2-3; 14 bases agree with TRBD2. Germline values: CDR1 KGHDR, CDR2 SFDVKD. The ends lost 4 bases at V and 5 bases at J; junction bases unmatched: 10. This CDR3 is 18 amino acids long. The CDR3 DNA is TGTGCCACCAGTGACCCCGGACTAGCGGGAGGTGAGGGAGATACGCAGTATTTT. Translated: CATSDPGLAGGEGDTQYF.

This clonotype was found many times. The rearrangement uses TRBV7-8 and TRBJ1-2; D not resolved. The germline V gene has CDR1 SGHVS and CDR2 FQNEAQ. The CDR3 runs to 13 residues. V was shortened by 7 bases and J by 7 bases, with 16 bases between the two germline ends. Written as DNA, the CDR3 is TGTGCCAGCACCAAACCTCCCATAGGTGGCTACACCTTC. Protein product: CASTKPPIGGYTF.

This clonotype turned up a few times. V is TRBV2 and J is TRBJ1-1; D remains unclear. The CDR3 is 15 residues long. The V end was cut by 1 base, the J end by 3 bases, with 12 bases between. Per the germline V gene, CDR1 is SNHLY and CDR2 is FYNNEI. The CDR3: CASSEDSGMDTEAFF. The CDR3 DNA sequence: TGTGCCAGCAGTGAAGATTCGGGGATGGACACTGAAGCTTTCTTT.

This clonotype was seen a handful of times. V gene TRBV3-1 combines with J gene TRBJ2-7; 7 nucleotides agree with TRBD2. There are 15 residues in the CDR3. Germline V CDR1 and CDR2: LGHDT, YNNKEL (reference sequence). J was trimmed by 1 base and V by 1 base; bases with no gene match: 4. CDR3 bases: TGTGCCAGCAGCCAAGCGGGCGGGAGTTCCTACGAGCAGTACTTC. This translates into CASSQAGGSSYEQYF.

This clonotype was found a few times. CDR3: CASSQEGVGSSNQPQHF. Here the CDR3 DNA reads TGCGCCAGCAGCCAAGAGGGCGTGGGATCGAGCAATCAGCCCCAGCATTTT. The chain combines TRBV4-1 with TRBJ1-5; D unresolved. The V end lost 0 bases, the J end lost 1 base, and 13 bases lay between the germline ends. Looked up from germline, CDR1 is MGHRA and CDR2 is YSYEKL. This CDR3 has 17 residues.

This clonotype was picked up a small number of times. V is TRBV3-1 and J is TRBJ2-1, with 9 bases lining up with TRBD2. Per the germline V gene, CDR1 is LGHDT and CDR2 is YNNKEL (reference sequence). V was clipped by 4 bases and J by 8 bases; unmatched bases: 9. The CDR3 contains 15 residues. The CDR3 region is CASSPSGGRAYEQFF. CDR3 coding DNA: TGTGCCAGCAGCCCTTCAGGCGGGAGGGCCTATGAGCAGTTCTTC.

This clonotype was recorded at least ten times. The J gene is TRBJ1-4, the V gene TRBV28, with 7 bases identical to TRBD1. V gave up 3 bases and J gave up 8 bases; unmatched junction bases: 9. Germline CDR1 and CDR2: MDHEN and SYDVKM. The CDR3 totals 15 residues. CDR3 residues: CASSLEGDRGEKLFF. DNA of the CDR3: TGTGCCAGCAGTTTGGAGGGGGACAGAGGGGAAAAACTGTTTTTT.

A remark on this clonotype: One base away lies a much larger clone, so this may be a sequencing read error. CDR3: CSTQTGAANTEAFF. For the CDR3, the DNA is TGCAGTACTCAGACAGGGGCGGCGAACACTGAAGCTTTCTTT. The rearrangement joins TRBV20-1 to TRBJ1-1; TRBD1 matches 8 bases. The CDR3 has 14 residues. CDR1 is DFQATT and CDR2 is SNEGSKA in the germline V gene (reference sequence). J was trimmed by 1 base and V by 8 bases; bases with no gene match: 9.

The rearrangement links TRBV6-2 or TRBV6-3 to TRBJ1-5; perhaps TRBD1 as D (5 bases). The CDR3 is made up of 17 amino acids. Germline CDR1 reads MNHEY; CDR2 reads SVGEGT. V was clipped by 8 bases and J by 0 bases, with 20 bases between them. In DNA, the CDR3 is TGTGCCAGCGTTAAGGGAGGGAAAGGGGATAGCAATCAGCCCCAGCATTTT. Translated: CASVKGGKGDSNQPQHF.

This clonotype was detected only a few times. The V gene is TRBV7-2, the J gene TRBJ2-5; 7 bases map to TRBD1. J was trimmed by 2 bases and V by 5 bases; bases with no gene match: 8. CDR3 length: 15 residues. The germline CDR1 and CDR2 sequences are SGHTA and FQGNSA. The CDR3 reads CASSQNRGRQETQYF. The CDR3 nucleotides are TGTGCCAGCAGCCAAAACAGGGGTAGGCAAGAGACCCAGTACTTC.

This clonotype was counted a single time. With a much larger clone just one base away, this may be a read error. This chain uses TRBV6-1 with TRBJ1-2; a weak D match, TRBD1 (6 bases). The CDR3 consists of 14 residues. Per the germline V gene, CDR1 is MNHNS and CDR2 is SASEGT. CDR3 sequence reads: CASRLDRANYGHTF. In nucleotides, the CDR3 is TGTGCCAGCCGCCTGGACAGAGCTAACTATGGCCACACCTTC.

This chain uses TRBV3-1 with TRBJ2-7; D remains unclear. CDR1 and CDR2 from the germline V gene are LGHDT and YNNKEL (reference sequence). The V and J ends lost 1 base and 6 bases respectively, with 13 bases between them. The CDR3 runs 14 residues. The CDR3 protein is CASSQVPFGGEQYF. The CDR3 DNA reads TGTGCCAGCAGCCAAGTTCCTTTCGGCGGCGAGCAGTACTTC.